This entry concerns a single TCR beta chain. Its antigen is currently unknown. PCR was performed using 60 Vbeta and 13 Jbeta primers. Produced via immunoSEQ multiplex PCR; TCRdb's table is partial and in-frame only. The repertoire holds around 100,000 clones, with about 59% as singletons. The sample belongs to a study of cytomegalovirus exposure and HLA in healthy donors. Germline-derived CDR1 and CDR2 are DFQATT and SNEGSKA (reference sequence). The CDR3 is 11 residues long. V shed 5 bases and J shed 3 bases, with 4 bases lying between them. Whole-study results and caveats: When presence/absence was analysed, sequencing depth was taken to be roughly uniform across donors.

J is TRBJ2-2 and V is TRBV20-1; D is ambiguous. Sample: PBMCs. This receptor was taken from a young man in good health and CMV-seropositive. CDR3: CSADYTGELFF. The CDR3 DNA is TGCAGTGCTGACTACACCGGGGAGCTGTTTTTT.